Listed here is a single TCR beta chain. Its antigen is currently unknown. Assay: immunoSEQ multiplex PCR; the TCRdb copy retains only in-frame clones and omits some. The table has nearly 20,000 clones, under 85% seen once. This sample was included in a study of T cell clonotyping in hematopoietic cell transplantation. Points from the study as a whole: Recipient TCR diversity dropped after transplant; expanded clonotypes rose from day 30 to 180. At the given depth, recipient repertoires were over 95% de novo clonotypes. No sorting was done, leaving CD4 and CD8 contributions mixed. Graft donor and pretransplant recipient Inverse Simpson Index values predicted broader posttransplant TCR diversity.

CDR3 length: 15 residues. Germline lookup yields CDR1 MDHEN and CDR2 SYDVKM. The ends were cut back, 2 bases at V and 0 bases at J, with 11 bases in the middle. The sample consisted of peripheral blood mononuclear cells. This receptor was identified in a man in his 60s in good health. Some clones in this sample may be carry-over from other donors' samples. The rearrangement uses TRBV28 and TRBJ2-7; TRBD1 is a possible D gene (6 bases). The CDR3 loop reads CASSLLRTVSYEQYF. The CDR3 DNA sequence: TGTGCCAGCAGTTTACTAAGGACAGTCTCCTACGAGCAGTACTTC.